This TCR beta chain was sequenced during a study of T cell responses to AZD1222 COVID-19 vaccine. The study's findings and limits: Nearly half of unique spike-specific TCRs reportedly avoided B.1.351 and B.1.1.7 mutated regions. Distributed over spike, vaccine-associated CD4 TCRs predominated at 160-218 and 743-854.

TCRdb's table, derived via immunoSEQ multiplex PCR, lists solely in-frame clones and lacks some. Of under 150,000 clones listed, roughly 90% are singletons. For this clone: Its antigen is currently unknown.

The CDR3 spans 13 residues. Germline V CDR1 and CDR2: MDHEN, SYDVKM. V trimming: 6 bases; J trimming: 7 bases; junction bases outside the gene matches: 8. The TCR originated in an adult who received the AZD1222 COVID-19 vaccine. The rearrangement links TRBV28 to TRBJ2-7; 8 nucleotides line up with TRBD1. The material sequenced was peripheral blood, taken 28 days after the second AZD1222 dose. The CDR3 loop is CASRRQGAGEQYF. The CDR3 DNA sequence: TGTGCCAGCAGGCGCCAGGGGGCTGGGGAGCAGTACTTC.